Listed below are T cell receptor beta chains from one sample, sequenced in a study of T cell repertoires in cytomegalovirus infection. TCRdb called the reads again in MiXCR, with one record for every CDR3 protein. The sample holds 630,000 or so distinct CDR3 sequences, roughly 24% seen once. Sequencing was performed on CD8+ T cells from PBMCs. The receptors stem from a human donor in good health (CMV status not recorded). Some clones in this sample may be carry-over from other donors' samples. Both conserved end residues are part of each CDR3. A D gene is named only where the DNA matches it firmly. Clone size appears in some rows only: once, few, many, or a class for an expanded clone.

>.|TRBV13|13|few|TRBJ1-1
TGTGCCAGCAGCCCCCAGGGGCCCACTGAAGCTTTCTTT
CASSPQGPTEAFF
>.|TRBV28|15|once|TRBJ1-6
TGTGCCAGCAGGCCGGATCACTCCTATAATTCACCCCTCCACTTT
CASRPDHSYNSPLHF
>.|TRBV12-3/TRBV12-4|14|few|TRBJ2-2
TGTGCCAGCAGTTTTTGGGGTCACACCGGGGAGCTGTTTTTT
CASSFWGHTGELFF
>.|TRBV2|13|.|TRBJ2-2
TGTGTCATCTTACGAAGTAACACCGGGGAGCTGTTTTTT
CVILRSNTGELFF
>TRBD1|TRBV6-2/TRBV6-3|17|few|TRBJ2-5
TGTGCCAGCAGTTACTCCAGGACCAGCAGGGGGCAAGAGACCCAGTACTTC
CASSYSRTSRGQETQYF
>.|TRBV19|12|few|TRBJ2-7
TGTGCCAGTAGTATGCCCAGTGACGAGCAGTACTTC
CASSMPSDEQYF
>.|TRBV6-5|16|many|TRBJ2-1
TGTGCCAGCAGTTACTCCTCGACTGGCTCCTACAATGAGCAGTTCTTC
CASSYSSTGSYNEQFF
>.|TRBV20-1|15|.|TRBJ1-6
TGCAGTGCCCTAGACAGAATCGGGTATAATTCACCCCTCCACTTT
CSALDRIGYNSPLHF
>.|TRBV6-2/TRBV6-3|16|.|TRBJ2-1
TGTGCCAGCACCTCTCCGAGGGACCTTAGAGACAATGAGCAGTTCTTC
CASTSPRDLRDNEQFF
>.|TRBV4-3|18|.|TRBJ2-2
TGCGCCAGCAGCCAAGATCCGTGGCAGGGGACGAACACCGGGGAGCTGTTTTTT
CASSQDPWQGTNTGELFF
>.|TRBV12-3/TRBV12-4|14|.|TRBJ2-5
TGTGCCAACAGCCGGACTCCGTACCAAGAGACCCAGTACTTC
CANSRTPYQETQYF
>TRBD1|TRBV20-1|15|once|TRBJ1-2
TGCAGTGCTCCGGGACAGGGAGATACTAACTATGGCTACACCTTC
CSAPGQGDTNYGYTF
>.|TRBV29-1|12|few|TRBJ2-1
TGCAGCGTTGTCGAAAGGGGCAATGAGCAGTTCTTC
CSVVERGNEQFF
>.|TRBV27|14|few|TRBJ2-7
TGTGCCAGCAGTTTATCGCCGGGGAGCTACGAGCAGTACTTC
CASSLSPGSYEQYF
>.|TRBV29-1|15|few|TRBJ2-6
TGCAGCGTGCGCCTGAGAGGCCGCGGGACCAACGTCCTGACTTTC
CSVRLRGRGTNVLTF
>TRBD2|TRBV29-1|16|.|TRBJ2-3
TGCAGCGTTGAAGATGGGCTAGCGGGTTACACAGATACGCAGTATTTT
CSVEDGLAGYTDTQYF
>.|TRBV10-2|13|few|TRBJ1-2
TGCGCCAGCAGTGACAGGGTTATCTATGGCTACACCTTC
CASSDRVIYGYTF
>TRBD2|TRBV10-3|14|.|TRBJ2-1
TGTGCCATCAGTGGGACTAGCGGGGGAGATGAGCAGTTCTTC
CAISGTSGGDEQFF
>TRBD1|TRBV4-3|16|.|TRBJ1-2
TGCGCCAGCAGCCGCGACGGAACAGGGGGCGCCGATGGCTACACCTTC
CASSRDGTGGADGYTF
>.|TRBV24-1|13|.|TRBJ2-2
TGTGCCACGAGAGGTGGCCCCACCGGGGAGCTGTTTTTT
CATRGGPTGELFF
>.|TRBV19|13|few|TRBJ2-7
TGTGCCAGTAGCGTCGGAGGGGTCCGCGAGCAGTACTTC
CASSVGGVREQYF
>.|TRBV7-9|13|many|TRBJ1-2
TGTGCCAGCAGCTTAGGGCCAGTCTATGGCTACACCTTC
CASSLGPVYGYTF
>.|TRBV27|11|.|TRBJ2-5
TGTGCCAGCAAGCAGGGAGAGACCCAGTACTTC
CASKQGETQYF
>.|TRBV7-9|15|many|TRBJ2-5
TGTGCCAGCAGTTCTCCTTCTCAGGACCAAGAGACCCAGTACTTC
CASSSPSQDQETQYF
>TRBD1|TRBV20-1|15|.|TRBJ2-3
TGCAGTGCTAGATCTGGGGACAGTTACCCAGATACGCAGTATTTT
CSARSGDSYPDTQYF
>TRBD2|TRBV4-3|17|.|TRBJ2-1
TGCGCCAGCAGCCAAGAGCTGCTAGCGGAAATCTACAATGAGCAGTTCTTC
CASSQELLAEIYNEQFF
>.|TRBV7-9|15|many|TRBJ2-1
TGTGCCAGCAGCTCCGGATTGGGCGTGGACAATGAGCAGTTCTTC
CASSSGLGVDNEQFF
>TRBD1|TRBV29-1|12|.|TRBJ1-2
TGCAGCGTCGCGACAGGGTATGCTGGCTACACCTTC
CSVATGYAGYTF
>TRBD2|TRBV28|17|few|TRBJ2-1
TGTGCCAGCAGTTTAGCTAGCGGGGGGGTGCCCTACAATGAGCAGTTCTTC
CASSLASGGVPYNEQFF
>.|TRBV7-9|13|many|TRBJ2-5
TGTGCCAGCAGCGCTAGGGGATGGGAGACCCAGTACTTC
CASSARGWETQYF
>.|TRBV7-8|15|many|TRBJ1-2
TGTGCCAGCACCCATTCAGGGCCAGCCAACTATGGCTACACCTTC
CASTHSGPANYGYTF